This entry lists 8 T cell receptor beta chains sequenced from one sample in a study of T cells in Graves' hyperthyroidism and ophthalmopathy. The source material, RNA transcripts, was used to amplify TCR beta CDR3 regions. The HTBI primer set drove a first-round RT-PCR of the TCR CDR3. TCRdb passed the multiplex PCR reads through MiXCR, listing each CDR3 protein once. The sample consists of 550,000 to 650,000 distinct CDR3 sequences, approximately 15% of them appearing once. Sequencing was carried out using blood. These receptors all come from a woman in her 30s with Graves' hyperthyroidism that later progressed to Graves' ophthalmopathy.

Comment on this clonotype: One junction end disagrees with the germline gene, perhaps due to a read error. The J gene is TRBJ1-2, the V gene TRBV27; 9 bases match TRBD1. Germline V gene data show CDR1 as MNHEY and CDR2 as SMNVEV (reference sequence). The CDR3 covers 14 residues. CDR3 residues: CAGSRRDRAYGYTF. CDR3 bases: TGTGCCGGCAGTCGCCGGGACAGGGCGTATGGCTACACCTTC.

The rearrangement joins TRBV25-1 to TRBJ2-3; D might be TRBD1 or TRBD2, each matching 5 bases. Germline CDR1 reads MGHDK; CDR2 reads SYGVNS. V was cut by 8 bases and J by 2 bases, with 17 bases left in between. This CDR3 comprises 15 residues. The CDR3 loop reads CASSPGTLFTDTQYF. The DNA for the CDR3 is TGTGCCAGCTCACCCGGGACGCTATTCACAGATACGCAGTATTTT.

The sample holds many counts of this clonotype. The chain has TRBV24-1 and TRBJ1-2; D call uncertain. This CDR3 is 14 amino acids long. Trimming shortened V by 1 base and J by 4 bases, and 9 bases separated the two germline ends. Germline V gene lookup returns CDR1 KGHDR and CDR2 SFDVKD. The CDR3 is CATSDLGRTYGYTF. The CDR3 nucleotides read TGTGCCACCAGTGATTTAGGCAGAACCTATGGCTACACCTTC.

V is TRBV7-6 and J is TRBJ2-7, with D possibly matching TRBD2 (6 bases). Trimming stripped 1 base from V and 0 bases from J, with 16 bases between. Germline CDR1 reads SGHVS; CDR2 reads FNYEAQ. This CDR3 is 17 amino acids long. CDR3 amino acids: CASSLVGTGPLSYEQYF. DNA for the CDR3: TGTGCCAGCAGCTTAGTGGGGACTGGGCCGCTCTCCTACGAGCAGTACTTC.

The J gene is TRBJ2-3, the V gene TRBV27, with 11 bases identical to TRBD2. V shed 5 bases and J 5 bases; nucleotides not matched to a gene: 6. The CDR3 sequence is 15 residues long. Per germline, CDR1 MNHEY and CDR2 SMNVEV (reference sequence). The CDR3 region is CASSNELAGVDTQYF. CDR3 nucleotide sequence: TGTGCCAGCAGTAACGAACTAGCGGGAGTAGATACGCAGTATTTT.

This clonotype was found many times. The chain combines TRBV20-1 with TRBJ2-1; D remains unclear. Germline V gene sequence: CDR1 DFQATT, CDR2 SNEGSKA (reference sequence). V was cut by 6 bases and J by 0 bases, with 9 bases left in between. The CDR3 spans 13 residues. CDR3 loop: CSAPRSSYNEQFF. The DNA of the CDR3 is TGCAGTGCGCCGCGAAGCTCCTACAATGAGCAGTTCTTC.

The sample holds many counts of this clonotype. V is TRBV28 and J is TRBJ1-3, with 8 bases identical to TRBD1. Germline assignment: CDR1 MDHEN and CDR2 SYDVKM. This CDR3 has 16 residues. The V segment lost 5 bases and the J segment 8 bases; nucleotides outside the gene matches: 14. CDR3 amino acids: CASSQGATGGDHTIYF. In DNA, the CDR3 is TGTGCCAGCAGTCAGGGGGCAACAGGGGGGGACCACACCATATATTTT.

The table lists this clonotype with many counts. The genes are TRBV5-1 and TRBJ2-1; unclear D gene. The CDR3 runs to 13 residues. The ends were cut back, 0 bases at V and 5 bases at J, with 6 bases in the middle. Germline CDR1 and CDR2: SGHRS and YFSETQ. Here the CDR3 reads CASSLGVDNEQFF. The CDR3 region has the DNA TGCGCCAGCAGCTTGGGGGTAGACAATGAGCAGTTCTTC.